This T cell receptor (beta chain) emerged from a study of Ad26.COV2.S vaccination and SARS-CoV-2 variants. About this clone itself: What it recognizes is unknown.

Treatment noted: 15 to 20 received Ad26.COV2.S at low or high dose, single or two shots; roughly 5 received placebo; per-sample allocation not given. Repertoires come from day 63 after the first vaccine or placebo injection. General observations from the study: Substantial breadth in spike-specific CD8+ and CD4+ T cell responses was reportedly seen after vaccination. Spike-specific TCR breadth was greater after Ad26.COV2.S than placebo.

The germline CDR1 and CDR2 sequences are LGHDT and YNNKEL (reference sequence). The CDR3 has 13 residues. V shed 1 base and J shed 8 bases, with 11 bases lying between them. Data came from immunoSEQ multiplex PCR; TCRdb stores just in-frame clones and leaves some out. Of a few hundred thousand clones in the sample, 80% to 90% were seen once. The receptor was derived from a person between 18 and 59 years old who received the Ad26.COV2.S COVID-19 vaccine or a placebo. This chain uses TRBV3-1 (or the pseudogene TRBV3-2) with TRBJ1-2; tentatively, D is TRBD1 (5 bases). This material consisted of peripheral blood, taken in a trial of Ad26.COV2.S vaccine versus placebo. CDR3 DNA sequence: TGTGCCAGCAGCCAAGGGGGCGCTGGGGGCTACACCTTC. Translation gives CASSQGGAGGYTF.